A single sample is the source of the 18 T cell receptor beta chains below, sequenced in a study of blood T cells in healthy people across ages. A second PCR of 7 to 11 cycles used a sample-barcoded 5' primer and a J-beta primer mix. In TCRdb, the 5' RACE reads were re-called with MiXCR into one record per CDR3 protein. The sample contains roughly 1.6 million distinct CDR3 sequences, about 32% of which appear only once. The sample taken for sequencing was blood. The receptors originated from a woman in her 30s in good health.

This clonotype was observed at least ten times. The V call is TRBV5-5, the J call TRBJ2-1; D uncertain. The germline gives CDR1 SGHKS, CDR2 YYEKEE (reference sequence). This CDR3 region has 11 residues. Trimming stripped 1 base from V and 8 bases from J, with 4 bases between. The CDR3 loop is CASSLFHEQFF. The CDR3 bases are TGTGCCAGCAGCTTGTTCCATGAGCAGTTCTTC.

This clonotype appeared once. The chain joins TRBV20-1 to TRBJ2-4; 10 nucleotides agree with TRBD2. Near its end, the DNA agrees better with TRBJ2-1, so the J call may be wrong. Germline V lookup: CDR1 DFQATT, CDR2 SNEGSKA (reference sequence). The CDR3 has 16 amino acids. This CDR3 reads CSARDFLAGGHNEQFF. CDR3 DNA sequence: TGCAGTGCTAGAGATTTTTTAGCGGGGGGTCACAATGAGCAGTTCTTC.

Only a few counts were recorded for this clonotype. The chain carries TRBV7-8 and TRBJ2-7, with D unclear. There are 13 residues in the CDR3. V was pared by 7 bases and J by 4 bases, with 14 bases between. CDR1 SGHVS and CDR2 FQNEAQ come from the germline V gene. The CDR3 DNA is TGTGCCAGCAACCCTACGATGGGGTACGAGCAGTACTTC. It specifies CASNPTMGYEQYF.

Note on this clonotype: A much larger clone lies one base from this, so it may be a read error. In DNA form, the CDR3 reads TGTGCCAGCAGCTACGGGGCAAGCTATGGCTACACCTTC. Its translation: CASSYGASYGYTF. This rearrangement joins TRBV7-2 to TRBJ1-2; TRBD1 is a possible D gene (5 bases). Trimming removed 4 bases at V and 4 bases at J, with 10 bases between. This CDR3 is 13 amino acids long. Germline lookup yields CDR1 SGHTA and CDR2 FQGNSA. Variable domain in full (rest from reference TRBV7-2 and TRBJ1-2): GAGVSQSPSNKVTEKGKDVELRCDPISGHTALYWYRQSLGQGLEFLIYFQGNSAPDKSGLPSDRFSAERTGGSVSTLTIQRTQQEDSAVYLCASSYGASYGYTFGSGTRLTVV.

This chain connects TRBV21-1 to TRBJ1-6. TRBV21-1 is an annotated pseudogene. This CDR3 is built from 15 residues. Written as DNA, the CDR3 is TGTGCCAGCAGCAAAGGCCCAGCTAAAAATTCACCCCTCCACTTT. It is translated as CASSKGPAKNSPLHF.

This clonotype was found a few times. The V call is TRBV5-1, the J call TRBJ1-4; no clear D. The CDR3 extends over 16 amino acids. Trimming pared 3 bases from V and 4 bases from J, leaving 16 bases between. Per the germline V gene, CDR1 is SGHRS and CDR2 is YFSETQ. This CDR3 is CASSSRVDHGNEKLFF. Written as DNA, the CDR3 is TGCGCCAGCAGCTCCCGGGTGGACCATGGTAATGAAAAACTGTTTTTT.

As for this clonotype: The junction departs from germline at one end; a sequencing error may be responsible. CDR3 nucleotides: TGTGCCAGCAGCTTAGACAGGGGAGGGCCCCAAGAGACCCGGTACTTC. Translated: CASSLDRGGPQETRYF. The rearrangement joins TRBV7-8 to TRBJ2-5; D may correspond to TRBD1 or TRBD2 (7 bases each). This CDR3 is built from 16 residues. The germline gives CDR1 SGHVS, CDR2 FQNEAQ.

The chain employs TRBV20-1 and TRBJ2-1; the D call may be TRBD1 or TRBD2 (6 bases each). Germline CDR1 DFQATT, CDR2 SNEGSKA (reference sequence). This CDR3 is 14 amino acids long. Trimming removed 8 bases from V and 7 bases from J, with 21 bases in between. The CDR3 nucleotides are TGCAGTAAACAGGGACTTACGGCGGGGAATGAGCAGTTCTTC. Amino acid sequence: CSKQGLTAGNEQFF.

The gene calls are TRBV5-1 and TRBJ2-7; 7 bases match TRBD2. CDR1 and CDR2 (germline): SGHRS, YFSETQ. The CDR3 consists of 14 residues. The J segment lost 2 bases and the V segment lost 2 bases, leaving 4 bases of the junction unmatched. CDR3 DNA sequence: TGCGCCAGCAGCTTACTAGCGTCGACCTACGAGCAGTACTTC. Its translation: CASSLLASTYEQYF.

The chain recombines TRBV7-3 with TRBJ2-2, with TRBD1 as a possible D gene (6 bases). The CDR3 totals 14 residues. The germline V gene has CDR1 SGHTA and CDR2 FQGTGA. Trimming took 5 bases from V and 4 from J, leaving 11 bases between them. The CDR3 is CASSKGQLTGELFF. The CDR3 nucleotides read TGTGCCAGCAGCAAAGGACAGCTCACCGGGGAGCTGTTTTTT.

To note about this clonotype: One junction end disagrees with the germline gene, perhaps due to a read error. The chain carries TRBV7-2 and TRBJ2-3; 8 bases map to TRBD2. Looked up from germline, CDR1 is SGHTA and CDR2 is FQGNSA. CDR3 length: 15 amino acids. CDR3 sequence reads: CAGSLQAGVEDTQYF. The CDR3 nucleotides are TGTGCCGGCAGCTTACAAGCGGGAGTTGAGGATACGCAGTATTTT.

The CDR3 protein is CASSLEERYEQYF. The CDR3 nucleotides read TGTGCCAGCAGTTTGGAGGAGAGGTACGAGCAGTACTTC. This sequence joins TRBV28 and TRBJ2-7, with a weak D call TRBD2 (5 bases). Per germline, CDR1 MDHEN and CDR2 SYDVKM. The V end was cut by 3 bases, the J end by 4 bases, with 10 bases between. The CDR3 length is 13 residues.

The rearrangement links TRBV5-5 to TRBJ2-7; D gene unclear. The ends were cut back, 0 bases at V and 2 bases at J, with 12 bases in the middle. The germline gives CDR1 SGHKS, CDR2 YYEKEE (reference sequence). The CDR3 consists of 15 residues. DNA for the CDR3: TGTGCCAGCAGCTTGGGTGGACCCCGGACCTACGAGCAGTACTTC. Protein product: CASSLGGPRTYEQYF. The full variable domain, rest sourced from reference TRBV5-5 and TRBJ2-7, is DAGVTQSPTHLIKTRGQQVTLRCSPISGHKSVSWYQQVLGQGPQFIFQYYEKEERGRGNFPDRFSARQFPNYSSELNVNALLLGDSALYLCASSLGGPRTYEQYFGPGTRLTVT.

There are many counts of this clonotype. The chain couples TRBV29-1 to TRBJ1-2; TRBD1 matches 9 bases. Germline assignment: CDR1 SQVTM and CDR2 ANQGSEA. CDR3 length: 13 amino acids. Trimming at V came to 4 bases and at J to 2 bases, leaving 2 bases not matched to a gene. CDR3 sequence reads: CSVGDRVNYGYTF. CDR3 in DNA: TGCAGCGTTGGGGACAGGGTCAACTATGGCTACACCTTC.

The gene calls are TRBV9 and TRBJ2-5; D may be TRBD2 (6 bases). Germline V gene sequence: CDR1 SGDLS, CDR2 YYNGEE. The V end was cut by 0 bases, the J end by 3 bases, with 12 bases between. The CDR3 totals 15 residues. The CDR3: CASSVVGLPEETQYF. In nucleotides, the CDR3 is TGTGCCAGCAGCGTAGTCGGACTACCAGAAGAGACCCAGTACTTC.

The chain employs TRBV21-1 and TRBJ2-6. TRBV21-1 is assigned pseudogene status. The CDR3 covers 14 residues. The DNA for the CDR3 is TGTGCCAGAGCAGATTTCTCTGGGGCCAACGTCCTGACTTTC. This sequence encodes CARADFSGANVLTF.

The chain combines TRBV2 with TRBJ1-1; 11 bases are a match to TRBD1. With 6 bases clipped from V and 3 bases from J, the junction kept 9 bases outside the gene matches. The CDR3 extends over 16 amino acids. The germline CDR1 and CDR2 sequences are SNHLY and FYNNEI. CDR3 bases: TGTGCCAGCAGCGATCCGGGACAGGGGGGAGACACTGAAGCTTTCTTT. It translates to CASSDPGQGGDTEAFF.

The chain combines TRBV11-2 with TRBJ2-7; weak D call: TRBD1 (7 bases). There are 12 residues in the CDR3. CDR1 SGHAT and CDR2 FQNNGV come from the germline V gene. Trimming removed 5 bases from V and 7 bases from J, with 12 bases in between. CDR3: CASSAGQLEQYF. The CDR3 bases are TGTGCCAGCAGCGCGGGACAGTTGGAGCAGTACTTC.